Detailed here is one TCR beta chain. Its cognate antigen is unknown. 13 Jbeta primers and 60 Vbeta primers were used for the PCR. Here immunoSEQ multiplex PCR was the method, and the copy in TCRdb shows in-frame clones only, minus some. The sample comprises under 200,000 clones, 81% of which are singletons, and around 3.6% rests with the top ten. This entry is derived from a study of cytomegalovirus exposure and HLA in healthy donors. The study, taken as a whole, reports: The study listed approximately 160 cytomegalovirus-associated TCR beta chains.

This receptor was identified in a man in his forties or fifties in good health and CMV-seropositive. Sequencing was performed on PBMCs.

As DNA, the CDR3 is TGTGCCAGCAGCAAGCGGACAGCAGACAATGAGCAGTTCTTC. Translated: CASSKRTADNEQFF. The chain recombines TRBV13 with TRBJ2-1; D possibly corresponds to TRBD1 (6 bases). V shed 5 bases and J shed 5 bases, with 13 bases lying between them. Looked up from germline, CDR1 is PRHDT and CDR2 is FYEKMQ (reference sequence). The CDR3 spans 14 residues. Looking up the rest from reference TRBV13 and TRBJ2-1 gives the full variable domain: AAGVIQSPRHLIKEKRETATLKCYPIPRHDTVYWYQQGPGQDPQFLISFYEKMQSDKGSIPDRFSAQQFSDYHSELNMSSLELGDSALYFCASSKRTADNEQFFGPGTRLTVL.